The 26 T cell receptor beta chains below all came from one sample that was sequenced in a study of shared clonotypes between healthy human individuals. TCRdb's copy holds only in-frame clones and misses some; the assay was immunoSEQ multiplex PCR. Seen here are approximately 2.5 million clones, roughly 93% observed once, and the top ten hold about 0.38%. What was sequenced was naive CD4+ T cells from PBMCs. Subset here: CD45RA+ positively selected. Source of these receptors: a man aged 18 to 30 in good health. Some clones in this sample may be carry-over from other donors' samples.

The gene calls are TRBV21-1 and TRBJ1-2. TRBV21-1 is an annotated pseudogene. The length of the CDR3 is 16 residues. The CDR3 sequence is CASSKEAGHPFYGYTF. The CDR3 DNA reads TGTGCCAGCAGCAAAGAGGCGGGACACCCCTTCTATGGCTACACCTTC.

In DNA form, the CDR3 reads TGTGCCAGCAGCTCCAGGGGGCGCGGAATAATGGGTGAAAAACTGTTTTTT. Translation: CASSSRGRGIMGEKLFF. This chain links TRBV13 with TRBJ1-4; 8 bases map to TRBD1. This CDR3 is built from 17 residues. In germline, CDR1 is PRHDT, CDR2 FYEKMQ (reference sequence). V gave up 4 bases and J gave up 7 bases; unmatched junction bases: 14. The whole variable domain, filled in from reference TRBV13 and TRBJ1-4, reads AAGVIQSPRHLIKEKRETATLKCYPIPRHDTVYWYQQGPGQDPQFLISFYEKMQSDKGSIPDRFSAQQFSDYHSELNMSSLELGDSALYFCASSSRGRGIMGEKLFFGSGTQLSVL.

About this clone itself: This same CDR3 is encoded by further DNA sequences in the sample. This chain connects TRBV5-1 to TRBJ1-4; possible D gene TRBD1, 5 bases. The CDR3 consists of 14 residues. Germline assignment: CDR1 SGHRS and CDR2 YFSETQ. Trimming stripped 4 bases from V and 3 bases from J, with 10 bases between. For the CDR3, the DNA is TGCGCCAGCAGCCGGGGGGTTGCTAATGAAAAACTGTTTTTT. Its translation: CASSRGVANEKLFF.

This chain joins TRBV6-1 and TRBJ1-2; 8 bases agree with TRBD1. The V and J ends lost 6 bases and 3 bases, in that order; junction bases with no gene match: 6. The CDR3 is 14 amino acids. Germline V gene sequence: CDR1 MNHNS, CDR2 SASEGT. DNA of the CDR3: TGTGCCAGCAGCGGACAGGGCAGGGACTATGGCTACACCTTC. Translation gives CASSGQGRDYGYTF.

The chain recombines TRBV19 with TRBJ1-1; 9 bases match TRBD1. Germline assignment: CDR1 LNHDA and CDR2 SQIVND (reference sequence). The CDR3 runs 15 residues. Trimming took 5 bases from V and 5 from J; bases not matched to a gene: 9. This CDR3 is CASSPFRDRDTEAFF. The CDR3 DNA follows: TGTGCCAGTAGTCCTTTCCGGGACAGGGATACTGAAGCTTTCTTT.

There are a few counts of this clone. V usage is TRBV5-1 and J usage is TRBJ2-1; a weak D match, TRBD1 (6 bases). Germline-derived CDR1 and CDR2 are SGHRS and YFSETQ. The V and J ends lost 3 bases and 8 bases respectively, with 15 bases between them. The CDR3 totals 14 residues. This CDR3 is CASSSGYEGDEQFF. The CDR3 DNA is TGCGCCAGCAGCTCGGGCTACGAGGGGGATGAGCAGTTCTTC.

The gene calls are TRBV29-1 and TRBJ2-2, with D possibly being TRBD1 or TRBD2 (5 bases each). The CDR3 covers 12 residues. Deletions cut 7 bases from V and 3 bases from J, with 9 bases between. Germline lookup yields CDR1 SQVTM and CDR2 ANQGSEA. CDR3 sequence (DNA): TGCAGCGCTAGGGACCACACCGGGGAGCTGTTTTTT. Encoded protein: CSARDHTGELFF.

The chain uses TRBV2 and TRBJ2-7, with D possibly matching TRBD1 (7 bases). The V and J ends lost 6 bases and 4 bases respectively, with 13 bases between them. CDR3 length: 13 amino acids. Looked up from germline, CDR1 is SNHLY and CDR2 is FYNNEI. DNA of the CDR3: TGTGCCAGCAGGGAGACAGGGAGGTACGAGCAGTACTTC. Its protein is CASRETGRYEQYF.

This chain's CDR3 is CASSQGTGNSNQPQHF. CDR3 DNA: TGCGCCAGCAGCCAGGGGACAGGTAATAGCAATCAGCCCCAGCATTTT. This chain connects TRBV4-1 to TRBJ1-5; 8 bases line up with TRBD1. Germline values: CDR1 MGHRA, CDR2 YSYEKL. The CDR3 loop spans 16 amino acids. Unmatched junction bases numbered 4, after V lost 3 bases and J lost 0 bases.

V is TRBV7-3 and J is TRBJ1-4, with a possible D match to TRBD1 (6 bases). V was clipped by 5 bases and J by 6 bases, with 13 bases between them. The V gene's germline CDR1 is SGHTA and CDR2 FQGTGA. This CDR3 contains 14 residues. The CDR3 sequence: CASSETGTYEKLFF. The CDR3 coding sequence is TGTGCCAGCAGCGAAACCGGGACATATGAAAAACTGTTTTTT.

The chain links TRBV10-3 to TRBJ2-7; D possibly corresponds to TRBD1 (6 bases). V was trimmed by 6 bases and J by 2 bases, leaving 17 bases between them. The CDR3 covers 15 residues. Per germline, CDR1 ENHRY and CDR2 SYGVKD. In DNA form, the CDR3 reads TGTGCCATCAGGCCCCCTGGACAGACCACCTACGAGCAGTACTTC. Translating it yields CAIRPPGQTTYEQYF.

A single count supports this clone. This chain connects TRBV7-9 to TRBJ2-7; the match to TRBD2 covers 12 bases. CDR3 length: 15 amino acids. The V segment lost 1 base and the J segment 6 bases; nucleotides outside the gene matches: 4. The germline V gene has CDR1 SEHNR and CDR2 FQNEAQ (reference sequence). This CDR3 is CASSLGTSGKREQYF. CDR3 DNA: TGTGCCAGCAGCTTAGGGACTAGCGGGAAACGCGAGCAGTACTTC.

This clone appeared once. The chain has TRBV11-2 and TRBJ2-2; the match to TRBD2 covers 9 bases. V shed 3 bases and J 7 bases; nucleotides not matched to a gene: 9. CDR3 size: 16 residues. Germline CDR1 is SGHAT and CDR2 is FQNNGV. The CDR3 sequence is CASSLRLAGTYGELFF. CDR3 coding DNA: TGTGCCAGCAGCTTGCGGCTAGCGGGAACGTACGGGGAGCTGTTTTTT.

This clone is a singleton in its sample. Other DNA variants within this sample encode the same CDR3. This chain joins TRBV7-2 and TRBJ1-2, with D possibly matching TRBD1 (6 bases). From germline, CDR1 is SGHTA and CDR2 FQGNSA. The CDR3 spans 13 residues. V lost 5 bases and J lost 1, with 8 bases in between. The chain's CDR3 is CASSLDSNYGYTF. DNA for the CDR3: TGTGCCAGCAGCCTGGACAGTAACTATGGCTACACCTTC. The entire variable domain, with the rest obtained from reference TRBV7-2 and TRBJ1-2, is as follows: GAGVSQSPSNKVTEKGKDVELRCDPISGHTALYWYRQSLGQGLEFLIYFQGNSAPDKSGLPSDRFSAERTGGSVSTLTIQRTQQEDSAVYLCASSLDSNYGYTFGSGTRLTVV.

V is TRBV6-6 and J is TRBJ2-5; 14 bases are shared with TRBD2. Near its end, the DNA agrees better with TRBJ2-7, so the J call may be wrong. The CDR3 runs 16 residues. Germline V gene lookup returns CDR1 MNHNY and CDR2 SVGAGI (reference sequence). CDR3 protein: CASSYGTSGSTYEQYF. The CDR3, as DNA: TGTGCCAGCAGTTACGGGACTAGCGGGAGCACCTACGAGCAGTACTTC.

The chain carries TRBV28 and TRBJ2-7; 7 bases agree with TRBD1. The CDR3 is 14 residues long. With V trimmed by 6 bases and J by 2 bases, 7 bases remained unmatched. Per germline, CDR1 MDHEN and CDR2 SYDVKM. The DNA of the CDR3 is TGTGCCAGCAGCACCGGGACAGCAGCCTACGAGCAGTACTTC. Translation gives CASSTGTAAYEQYF.

The table lists this clone with a count of one. The chain has TRBV27 and TRBJ2-7; 7 positions agree with TRBD2. V was clipped by 5 bases and J by 6 bases; unmatched bases: 7. There are 13 residues in the CDR3. The germline gives CDR1 MNHEY, CDR2 SMNVEV (reference sequence). CDR3 nucleotide sequence: TGTGCCAGCAGTGCCCGGGGAGGGCCCGAGCAGTACTTC. This codes for CASSARGGPEQYF.

The chain carries TRBV5-4 and TRBJ2-5, with 8 nucleotides matching TRBD1. Losses at the gene ends were 2 bases for V and 4 bases for J; bases not matched to a gene: 7. Looked up from germline, CDR1 is SGHNT and CDR2 is YYREEE (reference sequence). The CDR3 is 15 amino acids. The CDR3 bases are TGTGCCAGCAGCTTAACAGGGGGGCGAATAGAGACCCAGTACTTC. Translated: CASSLTGGRIETQYF.

The chain is built from TRBV23-1 and TRBJ1-2; no clear D. TRBV23-1 is flagged as an ORF with uncertain function. This CDR3 contains 14 residues. Trimming pared 8 bases from V and 2 bases from J, leaving 15 bases between. DNA for the CDR3: TGCGCCAGCGGACCCGGACTCGGCAACTATGGCTACACCTTC. Its protein product is CASGPGLGNYGYTF.

The chain combines TRBV19 with TRBJ1-5; D unresolved. The CDR3 covers 14 residues. In germline, CDR1 is LNHDA, CDR2 SQIVND (reference sequence). Trimming removed 3 bases at V and 0 bases at J, with 6 bases between. Here the CDR3 reads CASSMFDSNQPQHF. The CDR3 DNA follows: TGTGCCAGTAGTATGTTCGATAGCAATCAGCCCCAGCATTTT.

The J gene is TRBJ2-3, the V gene TRBV5-4; possible D gene TRBD2, 6 bases. Germline loops: CDR1 SGHNT, CDR2 YYREEE (reference sequence). CDR3 length equals 16 residues. Trimming shortened V by 1 base and J by 0 bases, and 12 bases separated the two germline ends. Here the CDR3 reads CASSLRVAESTDTQYF. The CDR3 region has the DNA TGTGCCAGCAGCTTGCGGGTAGCGGAGAGCACAGATACGCAGTATTTT.

The chain combines TRBV6-1 with TRBJ2-7; no clear D. Germline V lookup: CDR1 MNHNS, CDR2 SASEGT. Trimming cost V 3 bases and J 3 bases, with 15 bases left between them. The length of the CDR3 is 15 residues. For the CDR3, the DNA is TGTGCCAGCAGTGAGGACGGGTCTTGGGGCTACGAGCAGTACTTC. This sequence encodes CASSEDGSWGYEQYF.

CDR3 in DNA: TGTGCCAGCATCTCGGGACAGAACCTCTATGGCTACACCTTC. As protein: CASISGQNLYGYTF. The genes are TRBV6-1 and TRBJ1-2, with 7 nucleotides matching TRBD1. Trimming took 7 bases from V and 4 from J; bases not matched to a gene: 9. The CDR3 runs 14 residues. CDR1 is MNHNS, CDR2 SASEGT, per germline.

This rearrangement joins TRBV11-3 to TRBJ1-2; 9 bases agree with TRBD1. Germline CDR1 is SGHNT and CDR2 is YENEEA. J lost 13 bases, V lost 1 base, and 7 bases had no gene match. This CDR3 region has 13 residues. CDR3 in DNA: TGTGCCAGCAGCTTAGGACTGGACAGGGGTGGCACCTTC. Encoded protein: CASSLGLDRGGTF.

The chain has TRBV27 and TRBJ2-7; 11 nucleotides match TRBD2. The CDR3 covers 16 residues. Germline V lookup: CDR1 MNHEY, CDR2 SMNVEV (reference sequence). Trimming took 5 bases from V and 3 from J; bases not matched to a gene: 9. CDR3 nucleotides: TGTGCCAGCAGTCGACCACTAGCGGGAGTTATCTACGAGCAGTACTTC. It yields the protein CASSRPLAGVIYEQYF.

The chain joins TRBV14 to TRBJ2-2, with 10 bases matching TRBD2. The CDR3 contains 16 residues. V trimming: 1 base; J trimming: 3 bases; junction bases outside the gene matches: 2. The germline V gene encodes CDR1 SGHDN and CDR2 FVKESK. CDR3 region: CASSQAAGGYTGELFF. The CDR3 DNA reads as TGTGCCAGCAGCCAAGCAGCGGGAGGGTACACCGGGGAGCTGTTTTTT.